The rows below give T cell receptor beta chains drawn from one sample of a study of CD8+ T cells in alopecia areata. The table came from immunoSEQ multiplex PCR; TCRdb's copy has only in-frame clones and leaves some out. The sample yields roughly 130,000 clones, 45% to 65% seen once. The sample here was CD4+ T cells sorted from blood, taken at week 0. Receptors originate from a human donor with alopecia areata. The CDR3 runs from the conserved cysteine through the conserved F or W. Fields, in order: D gene, J gene, clone size, V gene, CDR3 protein, CDR3 DNA. A D gene is named only where the DNA matches it firmly. Some rows have no size entry. The others give once, few or many, or a class for an expanded clone.

>TRBD1|TRBJ2-3|NA|TRBV5-5
CASSAGTGYFTDTQYF
TGTGCCAGCAGCGCCGGGACAGGGTATTTCACAGATACGCAGTATTTT
>NA|TRBJ1-3|many|TRBV28
CAILDGAAGTIYF
TGTGCCATCTTGGACGGAGCTGCTGGCACCATATATTTT
>NA|TRBJ2-3|NA|TRBV7-2
CASSLGWGGLSTDTQYF
TGTGCCAGCAGCTTAGGCTGGGGGGGGCTTAGCACAGATACGCAGTATTTT
>NA|TRBJ2-1|few|TRBV5-1
CASSPQHPRDEQFF
TGCGCCAGCAGCCCCCAACACCCTCGGGATGAGCAGTTCTTC
>NA|TRBJ1-1|NA|TRBV5-1
CASSLSFRDTEAFF
TGCGCCAGCAGCTTGAGTTTCCGGGACACTGAAGCTTTCTTT
>NA|TRBJ2-7|NA|TRBV7-2
CASSTPPVRYEQYF
TGTGCCAGCAGCACTCCCCCCGTACGGTACGAGCAGTACTTC
>NA|TRBJ1-4|NA|TRBV4-1
CASSQEHISNEKLFF
TGCGCCAGCAGCCAAGAGCACATTTCTAATGAAAAACTGTTTTTT
>NA|TRBJ2-3|few|TRBV4-3
CASSQTGYDTQYF
TGCGCCAGCAGCCAAACAGGGTACGATACGCAGTATTTT
>NA|TRBJ1-2|few|TRBV6-5
CASSYSAATYGYTF
TGTGCCAGCAGTTACTCGGCAGCCACATATGGCTACACCTTC
>TRBD1|TRBJ1-2|NA|TRBV7-2
CASSAISTGTGYTF
TGTGCCAGCAGCGCGATATCGACAGGGACTGGCTACACCTTC
>TRBD1|TRBJ1-2|NA|TRBV30
CAWSTGQGGYGYTF
TGTGCCTGGAGTACCGGACAGGGAGGGTATGGCTACACCTTC
>NA|TRBJ2-1|few|TRBV7-9
CAVNNPGGSYNEQFF
TGTGCCGTAAACAACCCGGGCGGATCCTACAATGAGCAGTTCTTC
>NA|TRBJ2-3|NA|TRBV4-1
CASNSKLVSSDTQYF
TGCGCCAGCAACTCTAAACTAGTTTCGTCAGATACGCAGTATTTT
>TRBD1|TRBJ1-2|NA|TRBV18
CASSPPYAGGHGYTF
TGTGCCAGCTCACCACCATACGCAGGGGGACATGGCTACACCTTC
>NA|TRBJ1-2|NA|TRBV15
CATSRDGRNYGYTF
TGTGCCACCAGCAGAGATGGGCGGAACTATGGCTACACCTTC
>NA|TRBJ2-5|few|TRBV27
CASSSPGRLQETQYF
TGTGCCAGCAGTTCCCCGGGACGCCTCCAAGAGACCCAGTACTTC
>NA|TRBJ1-5|few|TRBV21-1
CASRSGNQPQHF
TGTGCCAGCCGTAGTGGCAATCAGCCCCAGCATTTT
>TRBD1|TRBJ2-7|few|TRBV6-6
CASSQGLGTGDHEQYF
TGTGCCAGCAGTCAAGGGCTCGGGACAGGGGACCACGAGCAGTACTTC
>TRBD1|TRBJ2-7|few|TRBV18
CASSPNRGFYEQYF
TGTGCCAGCTCACCGAACAGGGGGTTTTACGAGCAGTACTTC
>TRBD1|TRBJ1-1|NA|TRBV7-2
CASSWTGGDTEAFF
TGTGCCAGCAGCTGGACAGGGGGCGACACTGAAGCTTTCTTT
>NA|TRBJ2-6|NA|TRBV5-1
CASSLEANVLTF
TGCGCCAGCAGCTTGGAGGCCAACGTCCTGACTTTC
>NA|TRBJ2-5|NA|TRBV15
CATSRDRQGQETQYF
TGTGCCACCAGCAGAGATCGGCAGGGCCAAGAGACCCAGTACTTC
>NA|TRBJ2-7|NA|TRBV25-1
CASSDTRGGNEQYF
TGTGCCAGCAGTGATACCCGAGGGGGAAACGAGCAGTACTTC
>NA|TRBJ2-5|NA|TRBV7-2
CASSEGGAKETQYF
TGTGCCAGCAGCGAGGGGGGGGCCAAGGAGACCCAGTACTTC
>TRBD2|TRBJ2-1|NA|TRBV5-4
CASSLTSGPDNEQFF
TGTGCCAGCAGCCTAACTAGCGGGCCTGACAATGAGCAGTTCTTC
>NA|TRBJ2-7|few|TRBV2
CASSEQGTYYEQYF
TGTGCCAGCAGTGAACAGGGAACTTACTACGAGCAGTACTTC
>NA|TRBJ2-5|NA|TRBV2
CASSERGGSLETQYF
TGTGCCAGCAGTGAGCGTGGGGGGTCTCTAGAGACCCAGTACTTC
>NA|TRBJ2-3|once|TRBV7-2
CASSLALATDTQYF
TGTGCCAGCAGCTTAGCGCTGGCCACAGATACGCAGTATTTT
>TRBD1|TRBJ2-5|NA|TRBV7-6
CASRRLQGANQETQYF
TGTGCCAGCAGACGGCTCCAGGGGGCGAACCAAGAGACCCAGTACTTC
>NA|TRBJ1-2|few|TRBV2
CASSERGRDYGYTF
TGTGCCAGCAGTGAACGGGGGCGCGACTATGGCTACACCTTC
>TRBD1|TRBJ2-7|NA|TRBV18
CASSPAQGSIDEQYF
TGTGCCAGCTCACCAGCACAGGGGAGTATTGACGAGCAGTACTTC
>TRBD1|TRBJ2-7|NA|TRBV5-4
CASSLGGTGATYEQYF
TGTGCCAGCAGCTTGGGGGGGACAGGGGCCACCTACGAGCAGTACTTC
>NA|TRBJ2-1|NA|TRBV15
CASKQGKGGGPYNEQFF
TGTGCCAGCAAACAGGGAAAAGGCGGGGGACCGTACAATGAGCAGTTCTTC
>NA|TRBJ2-3|NA|TRBV7-2
CASSRNTDTQYF
TGTGCCAGCAGCAGGAACACAGATACGCAGTATTTT
>TRBD1|TRBJ2-2|NA|TRBV7-9
CASSWDRERTGELFF
TGTGCCAGCAGCTGGGACAGGGAAAGGACCGGGGAGCTGTTTTTT
>NA|TRBJ1-1|NA|TRBV30
CAWDRRTEAFF
TGTGCCTGGGACAGGAGGACTGAAGCTTTCTTT
>NA|TRBJ2-4|NA|TRBV9
CASSVTTQQNIQYF
TGTGCCAGCAGCGTGACCACGCAGCAAAACATTCAGTACTTC
>NA|TRBJ1-1|few|TRBV19
CASSMLQDMNTEAFF
TGTGCCAGTAGTATGCTTCAGGATATGAACACTGAAGCTTTCTTT
>TRBD2|TRBJ2-3|NA|TRBV29-1
CSVILPGLAGPTSTDTQYF
TGCAGCGTAATACTTCCGGGACTAGCGGGACCTACTAGCACAGATACGCAGTATTTT
>NA|TRBJ1-4|NA|TRBV2
CASRRGSEKLFF
TGTGCCAGCAGGCGGGGGAGTGAAAAACTGTTTTTT
>TRBD1|TRBJ1-2|NA|TRBV29-1
CSVPLTGGYGYTF
TGCAGCGTTCCCCTTACAGGGGGCTATGGCTACACCTTC
>TRBD1|TRBJ1-5|NA|TRBV2
CASGGQGGNQPQHF
TGTGCCAGCGGAGGACAGGGAGGCAATCAGCCCCAGCATTTT
>NA|TRBJ1-3|few|TRBV5-4
CASSRDAVTGNTIYF
TGTGCCAGCAGTCGGGACGCAGTTACGGGGAACACCATATATTTT
>NA|TRBJ1-5|few|TRBV5-1
CASSLDGAFNQPQHF
TGCGCCAGCAGCTTGGATGGCGCCTTCAATCAGCCCCAGCATTTT
>TRBD2|TRBJ2-5|NA|TRBV5-1
CASSLVASGTEETQYF
TGCGCCAGCAGCTTGGTGGCTAGCGGGACCGAAGAGACCCAGTACTTC
>NA|TRBJ1-1|NA|TRBV30
CAWSTSEGTEAFF
TGTGCCTGGAGTACATCTGAGGGCACTGAAGCTTTCTTT
>NA|TRBJ2-3|NA|TRBV6-5
CASSYMRGGTDTQYF
TGTGCCAGCAGTTATATGCGGGGCGGCACAGATACGCAGTATTTT
>TRBD2|TRBJ2-1|NA|TRBV7-3
CASSPTSGVNEQFF
TGTGCCAGCAGCCCAACTAGCGGGGTCAATGAGCAGTTCTTC
>NA|TRBJ2-7|NA|TRBV4-1
CASSQDVPTHEQYF
TGCGCCAGCAGCCAAGATGTCCCCACCCACGAGCAGTACTTC
>NA|TRBJ1-1|NA|TRBV5-1
CASSLTGRRANTEAFF
TGCGCCAGCAGCTTAACAGGGAGGCGGGCGAACACTGAAGCTTTCTTT
>NA|TRBJ2-1|NA|TRBV7-9
CASSHEDEQFF
TGTGCCAGCAGTCACGAGGATGAGCAGTTCTTC
>NA|TRBJ2-6|NA|TRBV27
CATSRDLRANVLTF
TGTGCCACCAGTAGGGATCTTAGGGCCAACGTCCTGACTTTC
>NA|TRBJ2-5|few|TRBV20-1
CSARHETQYF
TGCAGTGCTAGACACGAGACCCAGTACTTC
>NA|TRBJ1-2|NA|TRBV5-6
CASSLYQGLYGYTF
TGTGCCAGCAGCTTATATCAGGGGTTATATGGCTACACCTTC
>NA|TRBJ2-1|NA|TRBV5-1
CASSFRSLSSYNEQFF
TGCGCCAGCAGCTTCCGGTCCTTAAGCTCCTACAATGAGCAGTTCTTC
>NA|TRBJ2-3|few|TRBV29-1
CSVETYSSTDTQYF
TGCAGCGTTGAAACGTACTCTAGCACAGATACGCAGTATTTT
>TRBD2|TRBJ2-5|NA|TRBV2
CASSAGRAQETQYF
TGTGCCAGCAGTGCCGGGAGGGCCCAAGAGACCCAGTACTTC
>TRBD1|TRBJ2-5|NA|TRBV7-2
CASRQRTGGGETQYF
TGTGCCAGCAGACAGAGGACAGGGGGTGGGGAGACCCAGTACTTC